This T cell receptor (beta chain) was sequenced during a study of blood T cell repertoires in COVID-19. Study-level background: The study drew acute and convalescent COVID-19 samples from the United States, Italy and Spain. T cells, B-cell-depleted T cells, or PBMCs supplied cDNA or gDNA.

Seattle's cohort entered during active infection and was followed longitudinally. CDR1 and CDR2 (germline): KGHSH, LQKENI. The CDR3 has 13 residues. Between the trimmed V and J ends, which lost 8 bases and 0 bases, there was a span of 5 bases. Per the original data handling: How many nucleated cells were present was estimated from reference gene primer amplification. Assay used: immunoSEQ multiplex PCR; TCRdb lists only in-frame clones, some missing. V and J calls and clone size are copied from that table; D and trimming were computed from the DNA. Of about 200,000 clones listed, 85% are singletons. This TCR was sampled from a man aged 60 to 75 with COVID-19, enrolled during active disease. What was sequenced was peripheral blood. This chain uses TRBV18 with TRBJ1-6; D remains unclear. The CDR3 here is CASGSSYNSPLHF. CDR3 coding DNA: TGTGCCAGCGGGAGCTCCTATAATTCACCCCTCCACTTT.